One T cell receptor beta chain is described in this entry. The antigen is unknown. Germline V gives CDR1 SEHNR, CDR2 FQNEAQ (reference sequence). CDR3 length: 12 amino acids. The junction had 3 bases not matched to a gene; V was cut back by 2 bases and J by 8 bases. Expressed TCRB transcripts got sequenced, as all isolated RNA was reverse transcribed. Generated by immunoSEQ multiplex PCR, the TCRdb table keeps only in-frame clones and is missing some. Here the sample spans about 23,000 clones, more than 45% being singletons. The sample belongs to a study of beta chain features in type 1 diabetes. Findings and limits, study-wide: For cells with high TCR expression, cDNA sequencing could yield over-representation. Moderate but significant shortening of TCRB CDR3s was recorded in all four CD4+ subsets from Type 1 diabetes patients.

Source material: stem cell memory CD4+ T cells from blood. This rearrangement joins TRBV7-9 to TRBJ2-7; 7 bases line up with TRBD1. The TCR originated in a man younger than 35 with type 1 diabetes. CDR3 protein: CASSLKQGKQYF. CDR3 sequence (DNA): TGTGCCAGCAGCTTAAAACAGGGGAAGCAGTACTTC.